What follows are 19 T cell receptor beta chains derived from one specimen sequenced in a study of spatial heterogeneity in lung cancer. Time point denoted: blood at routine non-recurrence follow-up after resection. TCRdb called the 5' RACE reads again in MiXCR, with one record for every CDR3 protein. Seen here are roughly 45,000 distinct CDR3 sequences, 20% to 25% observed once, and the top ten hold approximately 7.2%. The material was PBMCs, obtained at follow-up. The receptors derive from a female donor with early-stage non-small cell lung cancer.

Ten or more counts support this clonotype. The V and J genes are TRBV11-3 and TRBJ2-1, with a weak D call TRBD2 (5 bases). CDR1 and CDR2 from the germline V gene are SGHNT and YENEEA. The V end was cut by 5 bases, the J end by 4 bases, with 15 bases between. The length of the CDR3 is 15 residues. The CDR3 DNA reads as TGTGCCAGCAGCCCTGAAACGGGGAATTACAATGAGCAGTTCTTC. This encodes CASSPETGNYNEQFF.

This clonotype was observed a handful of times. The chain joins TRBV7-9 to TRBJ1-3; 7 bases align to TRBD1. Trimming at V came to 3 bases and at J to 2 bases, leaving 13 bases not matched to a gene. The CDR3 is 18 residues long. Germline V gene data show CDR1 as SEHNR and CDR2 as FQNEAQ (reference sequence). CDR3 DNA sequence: TGTGCCAGCAGCTTGGTGACAGGGATTAAGAGGACTGGAAACACCATATATTTT. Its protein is CASSLVTGIKRTGNTIYF.

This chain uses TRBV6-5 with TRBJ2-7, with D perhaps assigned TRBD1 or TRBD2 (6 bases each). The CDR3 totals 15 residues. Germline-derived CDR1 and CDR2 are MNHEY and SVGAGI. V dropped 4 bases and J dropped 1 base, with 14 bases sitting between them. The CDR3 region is CASSSYGGKSYEQYF. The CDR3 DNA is TGTGCCAGCAGTTCGTACGGGGGCAAATCCTACGAGCAGTACTTC.

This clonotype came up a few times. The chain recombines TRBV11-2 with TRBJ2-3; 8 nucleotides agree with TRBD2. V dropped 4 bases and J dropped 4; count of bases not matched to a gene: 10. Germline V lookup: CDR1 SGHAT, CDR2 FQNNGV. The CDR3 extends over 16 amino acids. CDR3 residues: CASSSRLGGGSDTQYF. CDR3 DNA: TGTGCCAGCAGCTCTAGATTAGGCGGGGGGTCAGATACGCAGTATTTT.

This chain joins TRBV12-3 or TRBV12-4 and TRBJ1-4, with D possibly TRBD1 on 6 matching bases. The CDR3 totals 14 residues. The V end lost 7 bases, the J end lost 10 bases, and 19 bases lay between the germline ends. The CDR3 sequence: CASNLGQWRGKLFF. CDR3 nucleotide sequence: TGTGCCAGCAACCTCGGACAGTGGCGGGGAAAACTGTTTTTT.

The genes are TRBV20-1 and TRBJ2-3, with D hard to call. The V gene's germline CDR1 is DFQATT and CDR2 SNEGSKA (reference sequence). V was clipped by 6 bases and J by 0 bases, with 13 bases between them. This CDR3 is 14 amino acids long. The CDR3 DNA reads TGCAGTGCAATAAGAGGCCTCAGCACAGATACGCAGTATTTT. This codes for CSAIRGLSTDTQYF.

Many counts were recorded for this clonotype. CDR3 protein: CSVGGPTPEAFF. DNA for the CDR3: TGCAGCGTCGGGGGGCCAACACCTGAAGCTTTCTTT. The chain joins TRBV29-1 to TRBJ1-1, with D tentatively TRBD1 (6 bases). The length of the CDR3 is 12 residues. V was clipped by 6 bases and J by 6 bases, with 14 bases between them. Germline CDR1 is SQVTM and CDR2 is ANQGSEA.

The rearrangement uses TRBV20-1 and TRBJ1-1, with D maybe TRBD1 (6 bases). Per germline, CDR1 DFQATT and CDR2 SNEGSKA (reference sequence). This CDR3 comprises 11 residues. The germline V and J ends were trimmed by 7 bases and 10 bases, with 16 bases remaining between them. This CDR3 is CSGQSSQGAFF. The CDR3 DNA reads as TGCAGTGGTCAATCTTCACAGGGAGCTTTCTTT.

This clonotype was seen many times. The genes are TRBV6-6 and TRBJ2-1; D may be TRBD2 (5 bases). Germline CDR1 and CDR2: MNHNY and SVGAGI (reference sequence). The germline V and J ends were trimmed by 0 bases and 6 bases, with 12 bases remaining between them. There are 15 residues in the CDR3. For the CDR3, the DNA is TGTGCCAGCAGTTACTCGATCCCTAGCAGCAATGAGCAGTTCTTC. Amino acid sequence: CASSYSIPSSNEQFF.

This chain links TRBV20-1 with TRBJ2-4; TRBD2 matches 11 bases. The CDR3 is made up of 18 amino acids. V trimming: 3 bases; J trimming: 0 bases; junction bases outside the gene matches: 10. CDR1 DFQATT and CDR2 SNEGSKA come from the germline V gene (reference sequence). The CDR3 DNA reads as TGCAGTGCTAGTGCGGGACTAGCGGCTTCCGTAGCCAAAAACATTCAGTACTTC. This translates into CSASAGLAASVAKNIQYF.

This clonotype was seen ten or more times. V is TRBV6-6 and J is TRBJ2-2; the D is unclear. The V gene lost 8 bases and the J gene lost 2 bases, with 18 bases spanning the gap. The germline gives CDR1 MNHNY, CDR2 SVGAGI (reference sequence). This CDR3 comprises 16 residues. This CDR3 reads CASPKPGPLNTGELFF. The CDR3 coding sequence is TGTGCCAGCCCGAAACCGGGCCCCCTTAACACCGGGGAGCTGTTTTTT.

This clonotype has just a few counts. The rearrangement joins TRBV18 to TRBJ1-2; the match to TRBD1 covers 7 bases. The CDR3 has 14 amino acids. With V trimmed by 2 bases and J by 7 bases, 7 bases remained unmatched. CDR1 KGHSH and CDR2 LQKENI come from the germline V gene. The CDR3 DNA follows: TGTGCCAGCTCACCAGGTGCCTCAGGGGGTGGCTACACCTTC. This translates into CASSPGASGGGYTF.

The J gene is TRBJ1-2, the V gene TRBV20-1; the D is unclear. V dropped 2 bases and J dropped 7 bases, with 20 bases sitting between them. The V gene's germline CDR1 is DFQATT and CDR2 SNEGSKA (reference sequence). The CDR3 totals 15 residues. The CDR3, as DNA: TGCAGTGCTAGATTGGGTCAAGGGTCTTTTGGTGGCTACACCTTC. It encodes CSARLGQGSFGGYTF.

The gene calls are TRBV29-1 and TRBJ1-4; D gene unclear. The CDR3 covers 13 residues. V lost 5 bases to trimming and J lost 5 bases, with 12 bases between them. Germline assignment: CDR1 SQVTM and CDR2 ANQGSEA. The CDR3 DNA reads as TGCAGCGTTTCAGCACCCGGGAATGAAAAACTGTTTTTT. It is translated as CSVSAPGNEKLFF.

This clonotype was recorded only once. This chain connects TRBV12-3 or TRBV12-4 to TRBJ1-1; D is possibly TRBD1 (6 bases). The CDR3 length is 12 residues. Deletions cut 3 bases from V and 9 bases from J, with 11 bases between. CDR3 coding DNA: TGTGCCAGCAGTTTCCCGGACAGACAAGCTTTCTTT. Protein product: CASSFPDRQAFF.

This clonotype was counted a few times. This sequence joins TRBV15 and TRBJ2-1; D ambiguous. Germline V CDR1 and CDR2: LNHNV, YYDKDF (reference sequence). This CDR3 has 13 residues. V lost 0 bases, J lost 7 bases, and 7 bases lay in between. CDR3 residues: CATSRDRMNEQFF. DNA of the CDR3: TGTGCCACCAGCAGAGATCGAATGAATGAGCAGTTCTTC.

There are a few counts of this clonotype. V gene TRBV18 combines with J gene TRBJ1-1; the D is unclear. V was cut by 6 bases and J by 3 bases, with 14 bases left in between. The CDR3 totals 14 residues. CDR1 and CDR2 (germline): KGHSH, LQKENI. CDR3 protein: CASSLNVGDTEAFF. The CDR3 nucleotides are TGTGCCAGCTCCCTAAATGTGGGTGACACTGAAGCTTTCTTT. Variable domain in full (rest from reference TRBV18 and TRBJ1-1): NAGVMQNPRHLVRRRGQEARLRCSPMKGHSHVYWYRQLPEEGLKFMVYLQKENIIDESGMPKERFSAEFPKEGPSILRIQQVVRGDSAAYFCASSLNVGDTEAFFGQGTRLTVV.

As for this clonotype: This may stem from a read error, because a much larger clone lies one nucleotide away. CDR3 in amino acids: CASSTGRYHRAFF. Here the CDR3 DNA reads TGTGCCAGCAGCACCGGACGGTACCATAGAGCTTTCTTT. The rearrangement uses TRBV28 and TRBJ1-1; D call uncertain. Trimming removed 6 bases from V and 10 bases from J, with 18 bases in between. The CDR3 extends over 13 amino acids. CDR1 MDHEN and CDR2 SYDVKM come from the germline V gene.

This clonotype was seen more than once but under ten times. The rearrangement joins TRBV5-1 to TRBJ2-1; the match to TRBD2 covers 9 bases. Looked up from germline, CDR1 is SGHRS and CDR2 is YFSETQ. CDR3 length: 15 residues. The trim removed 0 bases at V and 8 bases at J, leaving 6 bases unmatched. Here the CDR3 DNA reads TGCGCCAGCAGCTTGGGCGGGAGGGCCAGGTATGAGCAGTTCTTC. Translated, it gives CASSLGGRARYEQFF.